This is a list of T cell receptor beta chains from one sample in a study of CD8 T cells in ankylosing spondylitis. MiXCR, applied by TCRdb to the 5' RACE reads, yields one record per CDR3 protein. The sample comprises about 800,000 distinct CDR3 sequences, roughly 12% of which are singletons, and approximately 0.51% rests with the top ten. The material sequenced was blood, either unsorted or a sorted T cell fraction (not recorded which). Receptors originate from a male donor with ankylosing spondylitis. CDR3s leave out the opening cysteine and the closing phenylalanine or tryptophan. Each record gives: V gene, clone size, J gene, CDR3 protein. Where a row states a size, it is once, few, many or the class of an expanded clone; other rows omit it.

>TRBV5-1|many|TRBJ2-5
ASSLGLAGDVETQY
>TRBV15|NA|TRBJ2-1
ATSKRQANEQF
>TRBV5-1|NA|TRBJ2-7
ASSLGSGGGEQY
>TRBV6-2/TRBV6-3|NA|TRBJ1-5
ASSYSAGVRRQH
>TRBV10-1|few|TRBJ2-5
ASSESGQPRTQY
>TRBV6-1|few|TRBJ2-7
ASSRGQGIYEQY
>TRBV20-1|few|TRBJ1-1
SARTDPNTEAF
>TRBV20-1|many|TRBJ1-1
SARDPVKGATEAF
>TRBV5-6|few|TRBJ1-4
ASSLPGPNEKLF
>TRBV24-1|NA|TRBJ2-3
ATGRGTDTQY
>TRBV7-9|NA|TRBJ1-6
ASSLVGQGTSPLH
>TRBV12-3/TRBV12-4|NA|TRBJ2-3
ASTRRDTQY
>TRBV5-1|many|TRBJ2-3
ASSSEGQDPWDTQY
>TRBV4-2|NA|TRBJ1-2
ASSQEDRYYGYT
>TRBV6-1|NA|TRBJ2-5
ASSRRGEWETQY
>TRBV4-3|many|TRBJ2-1
ASSLLRVGEQF
>TRBV20-1|NA|TRBJ1-4
SARPRVGYEKLF
>TRBV20-1|NA|TRBJ2-3
CARDPLKGGRTDTQY
>TRBV6-5|few|TRBJ1-1
ASRYGQGGTEAF
>TRBV12-3/TRBV12-4|many|TRBJ2-1
ASSPRAQYNEQF
>TRBV7-2|NA|TRBJ2-1
ASSLYLSNEQF
>TRBV20-1|NA|TRBJ1-1
SATLSGTEAF
>TRBV6-4|few|TRBJ2-1
ASSETGTYNEQF
>TRBV6-1|few|TRBJ1-4
ATQRQGNEKLF
>TRBV10-3|few|TRBJ1-1
ATTDSWDTEAF
>TRBV5-1|many|TRBJ1-1
ASSLGQIADTEAF
>TRBV20-1|NA|TRBJ2-7
SATDYFHYEQY
>TRBV20-1|few|TRBJ2-7
SARDSRGRYEQY
>TRBV12-3/TRBV12-4|NA|TRBJ1-6
ASSRTGYNSPLY
>TRBV10-2|NA|TRBJ2-1
ASSPRTIARHEQF
>TRBV7-9|NA|TRBJ1-5
ASSPQEDSNQPQH
>TRBV20-1|few|TRBJ1-2
RRDRGTNYGYT
>TRBV12-3/TRBV12-4|NA|TRBJ1-6
ASARDRDRYNSPLH
>TRBV5-1|NA|TRBJ1-1
ASMEGTNTEAF
>TRBV29-1|few|TRBJ2-2
SVGFPDGELF
>TRBV4-2|NA|TRBJ2-5
ASSQGGSGTPQETQY
>TRBV5-1|few|TRBJ2-3
ASSPQDSADTQY
>TRBV28|NA|TRBJ1-5
ASNSEQGNQPQH
>TRBV11-1|NA|TRBJ1-1
ATSTGRNTEAF
>TRBV5-1|many|TRBJ1-1
ASVSGTAVTEAF
>TRBV20-1|few|TRBJ1-3
SAREEAGRSGNTIY
>TRBV5-6|NA|TRBJ2-6
ASSLRTAQGANVLT
>TRBV7-9|NA|TRBJ2-2
ASTRRQGKYVTGELF
>TRBV7-2|few|TRBJ1-2
ASSRNHNYGYT
>TRBV20-1|many|TRBJ1-2
SAREPPARTGGWEGYT
>TRBV20-1|few|TRBJ1-3
SARDTGGRNTIY
>TRBV20-1|NA|TRBJ1-2
SAPNDRGGDGYT
>TRBV28|NA|TRBJ1-5
ASSLNRGYSNQPQH